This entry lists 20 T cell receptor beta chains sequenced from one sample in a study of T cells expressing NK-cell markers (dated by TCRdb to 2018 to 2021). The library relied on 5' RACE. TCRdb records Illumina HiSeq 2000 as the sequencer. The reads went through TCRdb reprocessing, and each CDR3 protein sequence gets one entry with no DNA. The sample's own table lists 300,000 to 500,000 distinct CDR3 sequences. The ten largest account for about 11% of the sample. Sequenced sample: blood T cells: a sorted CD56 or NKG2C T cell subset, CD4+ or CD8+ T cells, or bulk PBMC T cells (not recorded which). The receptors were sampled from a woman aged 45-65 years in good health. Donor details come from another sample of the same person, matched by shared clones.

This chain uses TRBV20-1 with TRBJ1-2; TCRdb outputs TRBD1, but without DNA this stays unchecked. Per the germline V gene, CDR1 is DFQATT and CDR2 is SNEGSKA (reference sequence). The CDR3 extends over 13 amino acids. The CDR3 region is CSANPGTIYGYTF.

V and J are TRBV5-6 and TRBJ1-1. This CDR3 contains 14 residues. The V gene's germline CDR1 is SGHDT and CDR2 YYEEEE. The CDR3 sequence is CASSLFRKDTEAFF.

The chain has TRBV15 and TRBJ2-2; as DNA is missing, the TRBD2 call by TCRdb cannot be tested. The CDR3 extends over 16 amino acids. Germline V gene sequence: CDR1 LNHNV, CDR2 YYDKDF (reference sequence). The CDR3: CATSRVGLAATGELFF. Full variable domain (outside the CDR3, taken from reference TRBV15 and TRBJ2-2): DAMVIQNPRYQVTQFGKPVTLSCSQTLNHNVMYWYQQKSSQAPKLLFHYYDKDFNNEADTPDNFQSRRPNTSFCFLDIRSPGLGDTAMYLCATSRVGLAATGELFFGEGSRLTVL.

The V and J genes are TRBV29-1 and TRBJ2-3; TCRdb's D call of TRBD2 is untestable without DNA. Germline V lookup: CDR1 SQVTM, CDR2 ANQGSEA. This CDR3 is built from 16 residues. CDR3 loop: CSVEDPFSGRGDTQYF.

CDR3 sequence: CASSLGGQLGELFF. This sequence joins TRBV5-1 and TRBJ2-2; TCRdb's assignment of TRBD2 cannot be checked, as there is no DNA. The germline gives CDR1 SGHRS, CDR2 YFSETQ. The CDR3 is made up of 14 amino acids. The variable domain in full, completed from reference TRBV5-1 and TRBJ2-2, reads KAGVTQTPRYLIKTRGQQVTLSCSPISGHRSVSWYQQTPGQGLQFLFEYFSETQRNKGNFPGRFSGRQFSNSRSEMNVSTLELGDSALYLCASSLGGQLGELFFGEGSRLTVL.

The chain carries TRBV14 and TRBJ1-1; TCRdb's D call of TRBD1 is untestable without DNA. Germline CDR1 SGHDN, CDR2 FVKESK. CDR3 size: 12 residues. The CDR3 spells CASRGAGREAFF.

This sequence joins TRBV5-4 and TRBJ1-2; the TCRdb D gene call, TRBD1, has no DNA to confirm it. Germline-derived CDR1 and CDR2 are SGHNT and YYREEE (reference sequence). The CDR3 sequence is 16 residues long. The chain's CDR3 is CASSLASGQGYYGYTF. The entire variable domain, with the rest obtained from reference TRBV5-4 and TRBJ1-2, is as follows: ETGVTQSPTHLIKTRGQQVTLRCSSQSGHNTVSWYQQALGQGPQFIFQYYREEENGRGNFPPRFSGLQFPNYSSELNVNALELDDSALYLCASSLASGQGYYGYTFGSGTRLTVV.

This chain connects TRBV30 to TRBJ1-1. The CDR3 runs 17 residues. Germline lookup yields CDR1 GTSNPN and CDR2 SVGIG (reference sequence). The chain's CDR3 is CAWSDPKAGVLNTEAFF.

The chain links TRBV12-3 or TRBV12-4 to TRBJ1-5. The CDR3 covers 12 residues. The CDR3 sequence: CASQPSNQPQHF.

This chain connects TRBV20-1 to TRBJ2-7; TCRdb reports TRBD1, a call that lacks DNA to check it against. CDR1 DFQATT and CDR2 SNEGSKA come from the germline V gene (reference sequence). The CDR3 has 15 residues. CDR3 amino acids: CSARPDRGPTYEQYF.

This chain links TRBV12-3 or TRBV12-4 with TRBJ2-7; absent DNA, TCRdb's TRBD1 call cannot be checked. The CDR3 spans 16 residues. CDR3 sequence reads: CASSPVRGDKVMEQYF.

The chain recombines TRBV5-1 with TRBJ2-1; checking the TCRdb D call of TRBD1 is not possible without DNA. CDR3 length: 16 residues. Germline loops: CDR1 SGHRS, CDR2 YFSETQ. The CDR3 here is CASSLAGQGKIGEQFF.

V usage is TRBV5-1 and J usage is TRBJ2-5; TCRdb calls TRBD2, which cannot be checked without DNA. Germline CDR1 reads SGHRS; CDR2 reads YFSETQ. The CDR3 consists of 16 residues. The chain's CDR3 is CASSWTSGSSGETQYF.

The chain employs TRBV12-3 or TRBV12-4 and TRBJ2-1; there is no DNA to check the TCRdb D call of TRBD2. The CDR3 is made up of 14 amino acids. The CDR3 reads CASSLISGSNEQFF.

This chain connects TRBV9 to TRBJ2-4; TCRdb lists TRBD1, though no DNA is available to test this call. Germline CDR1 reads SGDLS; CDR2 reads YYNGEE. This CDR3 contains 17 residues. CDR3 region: CASSAESGTVGKNIQYF.

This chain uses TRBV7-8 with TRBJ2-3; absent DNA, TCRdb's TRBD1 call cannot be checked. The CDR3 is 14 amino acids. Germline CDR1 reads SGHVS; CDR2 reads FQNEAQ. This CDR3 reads CASRGDLSTDTQYF.

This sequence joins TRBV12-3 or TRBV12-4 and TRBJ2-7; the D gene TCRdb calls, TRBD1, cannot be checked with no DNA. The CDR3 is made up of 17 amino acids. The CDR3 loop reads CASSLNTGGSLSYEQYF.

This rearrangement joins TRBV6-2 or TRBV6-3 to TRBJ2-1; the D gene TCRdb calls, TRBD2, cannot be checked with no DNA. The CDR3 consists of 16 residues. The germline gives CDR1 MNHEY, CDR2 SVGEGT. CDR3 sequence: CASSYGLAGGMDEQFF.

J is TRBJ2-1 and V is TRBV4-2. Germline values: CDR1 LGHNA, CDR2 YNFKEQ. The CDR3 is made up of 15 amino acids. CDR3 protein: CASSQELESYNEQFF.

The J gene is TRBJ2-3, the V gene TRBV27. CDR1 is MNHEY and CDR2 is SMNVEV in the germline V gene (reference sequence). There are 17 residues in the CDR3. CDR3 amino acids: CASSLLGGREDTDTQYF.